Here is one T cell receptor beta chain with its context. TCRdb keeps only in-frame clones here, not all; method: immunoSEQ multiplex PCR. The sample has some 300,000 clones; almost 90% are singletons. V dropped 0 bases and J dropped 4; count of bases not matched to a gene: 7. This CDR3 contains 16 residues. Germline CDR1 SGDLS, CDR2 YYNGEE. The sample originates from a study of blood T cell repertoires in COVID-19. The clonotype originates from a woman aged 40 to 50 with COVID-19, enrolled during active disease. The V call is TRBV9, the J call TRBJ2-3, with TRBD1 identical over 8 bases. The sequenced sample was peripheral blood. The CDR3 protein is CASSVGRQGASDTQYF. In DNA, the CDR3 is TGTGCCAGCAGCGTAGGACGGCAGGGGGCTTCAGATACGCAGTATTTT. Complete variable domain (other parts from reference TRBV9 and TRBJ2-3): DSGVTQTPKHLITATGQRVTLRCSPRSGDLSVYWYQQSLDQGLQFLIQYYNGEERAKGNILERFSAQQFPDLHSELNLSSLELGDSALYFCASSVGRQGASDTQYFGPGTRLTVL.